This T cell receptor (beta chain) comes out of a study of brain T cells in children with intractable seizures. CDR1 SNHLY and CDR2 FYNNEI come from the germline V gene. V lost 5 bases, J lost 2 bases, and 11 bases stayed unmatched. The CDR3 is 17 residues long. Pre-surgery treatment included at least one anti-epileptic drug. Profiled with immunoSEQ multiplex PCR; TCRdb holds only in-frame clones, not every one. In the table there are approximately 60,000 clones, approximately 95% of which are singletons. The TCR originated in a boy in the first two years of life with focal cortical dysplasia and intractable seizures. The chain is built from TRBV2 and TRBJ1-5; 8 positions agree with TRBD1. The material was peripheral blood, obtained at surgery. CDR3 in amino acids: CASSPGTGSRGNQPQHF. CDR3 in DNA: TGTGCCAGCAGTCCTGGGACAGGTAGCCGGGGCAATCAGCCCCAGCATTTT.